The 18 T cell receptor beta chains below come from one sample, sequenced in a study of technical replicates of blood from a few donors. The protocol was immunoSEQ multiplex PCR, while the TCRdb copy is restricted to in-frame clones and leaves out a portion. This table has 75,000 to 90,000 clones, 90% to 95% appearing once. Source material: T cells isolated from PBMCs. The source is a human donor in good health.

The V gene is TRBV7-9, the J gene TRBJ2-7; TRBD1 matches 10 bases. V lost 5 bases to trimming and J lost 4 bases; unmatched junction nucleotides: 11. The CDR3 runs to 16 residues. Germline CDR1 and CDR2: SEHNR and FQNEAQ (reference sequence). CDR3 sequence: CASSPYRDRGAYEQYF. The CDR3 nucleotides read TGTGCCAGCAGCCCATACCGGGACAGGGGTGCATACGAGCAGTACTTC.

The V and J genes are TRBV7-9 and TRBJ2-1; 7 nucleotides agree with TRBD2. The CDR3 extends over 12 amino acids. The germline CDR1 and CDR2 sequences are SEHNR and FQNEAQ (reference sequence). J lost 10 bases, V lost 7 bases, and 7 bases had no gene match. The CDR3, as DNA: TGTGCCAGCACCTTCACCGGGAGGGAGCAGTTCTTC. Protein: CASTFTGREQFF.

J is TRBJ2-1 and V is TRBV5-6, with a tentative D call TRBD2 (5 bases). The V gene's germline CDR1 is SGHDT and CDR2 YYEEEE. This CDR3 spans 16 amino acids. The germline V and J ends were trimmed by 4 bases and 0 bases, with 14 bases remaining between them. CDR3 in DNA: TGTGCCAGCAGCCAAGACCGTGGGAGCTCCTACAATGAGCAGTTCTTC. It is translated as CASSQDRGSSYNEQFF.

CDR3 DNA sequence: TGTGCCAGCAGTCCACACAGCTATGGCTACACCTTC. Its translation is CASSPHSYGYTF. V usage is TRBV28 and J usage is TRBJ1-2; unclear D gene. The ends were cut back, 5 bases at V and 4 bases at J, with 8 bases in the middle. This CDR3 has 12 residues. From germline, CDR1 is MDHEN and CDR2 SYDVKM.

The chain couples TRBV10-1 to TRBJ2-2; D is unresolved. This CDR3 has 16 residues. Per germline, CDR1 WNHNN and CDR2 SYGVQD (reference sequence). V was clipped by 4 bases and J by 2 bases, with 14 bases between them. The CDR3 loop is CASSGLEERNTGELFF. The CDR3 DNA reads TGCGCCAGCAGTGGCCTAGAGGAGCGCAACACCGGGGAGCTGTTTTTT.

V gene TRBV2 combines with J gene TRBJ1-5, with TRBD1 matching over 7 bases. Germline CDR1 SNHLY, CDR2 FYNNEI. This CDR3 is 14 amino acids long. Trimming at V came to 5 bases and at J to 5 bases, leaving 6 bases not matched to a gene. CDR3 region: CASSQQGSDQPQHF. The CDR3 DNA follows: TGTGCCAGCAGTCAACAGGGGAGCGATCAGCCCCAGCATTTT.

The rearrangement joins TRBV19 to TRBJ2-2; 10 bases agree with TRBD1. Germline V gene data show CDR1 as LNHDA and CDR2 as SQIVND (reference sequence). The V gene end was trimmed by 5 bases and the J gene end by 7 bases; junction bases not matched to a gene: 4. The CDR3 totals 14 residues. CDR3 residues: CASSPGQGIGELFF. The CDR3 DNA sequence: TGTGCCAGTAGTCCGGGACAGGGGATCGGGGAGCTGTTTTTT.

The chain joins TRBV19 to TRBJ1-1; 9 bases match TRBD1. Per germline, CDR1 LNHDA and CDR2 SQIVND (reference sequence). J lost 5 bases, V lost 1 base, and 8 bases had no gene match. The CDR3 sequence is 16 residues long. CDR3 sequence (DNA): TGTGCCAGTAGTATAGGAACCGGGACAGGGAAGACTGAAGCTTTCTTT. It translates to CASSIGTGTGKTEAFF. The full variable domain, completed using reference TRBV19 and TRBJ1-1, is DGGITQSPKYLFRKEGQNVTLSCEQNLNHDAMYWYRQDPGQGLRLIYYSQIVNDFQKGDIAEGYSVSREKKESFPLTVTSAQKNPTAFYLCASSIGTGTGKTEAFFGQGTRLTVV.

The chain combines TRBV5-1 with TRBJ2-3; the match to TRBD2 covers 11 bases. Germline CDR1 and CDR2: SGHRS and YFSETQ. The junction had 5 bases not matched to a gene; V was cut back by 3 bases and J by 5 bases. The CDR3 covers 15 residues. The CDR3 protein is CASSWGSGGGDTQYF. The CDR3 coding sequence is TGCGCCAGCAGCTGGGGTAGCGGGGGGGGAGATACGCAGTATTTT.

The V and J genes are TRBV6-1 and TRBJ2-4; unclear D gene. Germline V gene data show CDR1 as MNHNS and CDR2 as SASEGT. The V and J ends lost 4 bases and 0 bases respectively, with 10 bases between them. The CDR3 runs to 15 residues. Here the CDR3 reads CASSVDTIAKNIQYF. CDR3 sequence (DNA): TGTGCCAGCAGTGTCGACACGATAGCCAAAAACATTCAGTACTTC.

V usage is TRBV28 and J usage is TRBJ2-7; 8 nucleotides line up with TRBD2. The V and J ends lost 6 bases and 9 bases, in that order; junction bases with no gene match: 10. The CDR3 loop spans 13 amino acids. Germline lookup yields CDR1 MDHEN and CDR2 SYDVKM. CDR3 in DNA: TGTGCCAGCAGGCCGGGACTAGGCTTTGGGCAGTACTTC. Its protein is CASRPGLGFGQYF.

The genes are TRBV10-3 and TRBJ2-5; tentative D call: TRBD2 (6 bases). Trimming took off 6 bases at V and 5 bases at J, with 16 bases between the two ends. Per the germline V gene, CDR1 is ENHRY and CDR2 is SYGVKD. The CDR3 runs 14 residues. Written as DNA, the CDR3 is TGTGCCATCAGGGCTAGCGACAAGGGCGAGACCCAGTACTTC. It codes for CAIRASDKGETQYF.

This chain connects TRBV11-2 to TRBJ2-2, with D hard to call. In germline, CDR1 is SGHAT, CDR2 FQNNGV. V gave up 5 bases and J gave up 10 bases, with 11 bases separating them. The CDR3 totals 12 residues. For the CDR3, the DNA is TGTGCCAGCAGCCTTTGGGCCCAGGAGCTGTTTTTT. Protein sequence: CASSLWAQELFF.

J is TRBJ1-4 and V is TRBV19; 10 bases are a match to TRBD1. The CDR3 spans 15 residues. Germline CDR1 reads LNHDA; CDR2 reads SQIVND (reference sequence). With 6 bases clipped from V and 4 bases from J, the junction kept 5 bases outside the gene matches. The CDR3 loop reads CASRLGQGGNEKLFF. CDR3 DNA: TGTGCCAGTAGGCTCGGACAGGGGGGTAATGAAAAACTGTTTTTT.

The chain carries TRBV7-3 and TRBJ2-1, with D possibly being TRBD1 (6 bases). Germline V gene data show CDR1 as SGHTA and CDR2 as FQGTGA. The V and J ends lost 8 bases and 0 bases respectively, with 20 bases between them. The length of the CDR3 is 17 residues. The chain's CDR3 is CASRSCPKGVSYNEQFF. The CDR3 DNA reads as TGTGCCAGCCGTTCCTGTCCAAAGGGGGTCTCCTACAATGAGCAGTTCTTC.

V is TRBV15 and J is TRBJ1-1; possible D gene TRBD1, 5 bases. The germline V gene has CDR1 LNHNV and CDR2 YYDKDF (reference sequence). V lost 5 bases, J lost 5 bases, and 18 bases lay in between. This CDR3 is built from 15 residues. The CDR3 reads CATSPRSRQTTEAFF. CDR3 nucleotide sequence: TGTGCCACCAGCCCCCGATCGAGACAGACGACTGAAGCTTTCTTT.

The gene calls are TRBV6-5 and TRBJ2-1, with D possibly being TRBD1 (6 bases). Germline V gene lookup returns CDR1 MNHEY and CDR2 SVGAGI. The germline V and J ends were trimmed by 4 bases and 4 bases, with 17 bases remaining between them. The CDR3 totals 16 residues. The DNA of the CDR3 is TGTGCCAGCAGTTCAACAGAACGGGACATATACAATGAGCAGTTCTTC. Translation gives CASSSTERDIYNEQFF.

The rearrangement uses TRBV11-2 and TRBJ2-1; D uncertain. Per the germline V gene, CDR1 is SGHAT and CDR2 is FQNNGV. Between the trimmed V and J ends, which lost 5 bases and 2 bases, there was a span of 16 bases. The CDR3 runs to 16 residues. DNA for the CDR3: TGTGCCAGCAGCCCTTTTGGGCCATCCCCCTACAATGAGCAGTTCTTC. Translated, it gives CASSPFGPSPYNEQFF.